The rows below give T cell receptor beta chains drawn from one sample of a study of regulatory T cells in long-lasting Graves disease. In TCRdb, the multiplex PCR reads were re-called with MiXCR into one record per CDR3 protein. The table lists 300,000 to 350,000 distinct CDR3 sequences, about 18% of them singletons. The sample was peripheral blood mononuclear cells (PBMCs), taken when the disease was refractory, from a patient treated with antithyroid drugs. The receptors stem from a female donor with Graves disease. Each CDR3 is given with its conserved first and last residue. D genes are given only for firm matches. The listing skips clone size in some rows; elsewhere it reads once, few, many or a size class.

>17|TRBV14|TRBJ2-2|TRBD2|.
TGTGCCAGCAGCCAAGCTCCGAGACTAGCGGGCATCGGGGAGCTGTTTTTT
CASSQAPRLAGIGELFF
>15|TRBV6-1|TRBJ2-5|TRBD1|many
TGTGCCAGCAGATTCACAGGGGGGTACCAAGAGACCCAGTACTTC
CASRFTGGYQETQYF
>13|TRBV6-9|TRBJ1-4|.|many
TGTGCCAGCAGTACCTGGGATTATGAAAAACTGTTTTTT
CASSTWDYEKLFF
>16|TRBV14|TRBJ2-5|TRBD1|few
TGTGCCAGCAGCCAGCTCCTCAGGGGGCTCCAGGAGACCCAGTACTTC
CASSQLLRGLQETQYF
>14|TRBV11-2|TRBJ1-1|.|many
TGTGCCAGCAGGCAAACAACAGGGCACACTGAAGCTTTCTTT
CASRQTTGHTEAFF
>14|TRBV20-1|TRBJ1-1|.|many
TGCAGTGCTAGAGATGGGGGTAAAAACACTGAAGCTTTCTTT
CSARDGGKNTEAFF
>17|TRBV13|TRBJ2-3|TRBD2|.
TGTGCCAGCAGCCCTTCACTAGCGGGCGTTGGCACAGATACGCAGTATTTT
CASSPSLAGVGTDTQYF
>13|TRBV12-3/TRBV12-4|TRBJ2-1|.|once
TGTGCCAGCAGTCTAGACCCGGGGGATGAGCAGTTCTTC
CASSLDPGDEQFF
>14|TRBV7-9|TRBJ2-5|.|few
TGTGCCAGCAGTTATCAGGGCCCGGGGGAGACCCAGTACTTC
CASSYQGPGETQYF
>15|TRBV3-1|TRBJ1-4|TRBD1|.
TGTGCCAGCAGCCAGATCGGGACAGGGTCGGAAAAACTGTTTTTT
CASSQIGTGSEKLFF
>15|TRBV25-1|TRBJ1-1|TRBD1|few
TGTGCCAGCAGTGATGTCGGACAGGGATGGACTGAAGCTTTCTTT
CASSDVGQGWTEAFF
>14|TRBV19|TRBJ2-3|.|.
TGTGCCAGTAGGGGGGACATCCTCACAGATACGCAGTATTTT
CASRGDILTDTQYF
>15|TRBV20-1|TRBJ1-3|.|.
TGCAGTGCTAGGACTAAGGCGGACTCTGGAAACACCATATATTTT
CSARTKADSGNTIYF
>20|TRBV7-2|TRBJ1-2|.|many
TGTGCCAGCAGCTTAGTCGGACAGTCCCGGGGGACTTATACGAACTATGGCTACACCTTC
CASSLVGQSRGTYTNYGYTF
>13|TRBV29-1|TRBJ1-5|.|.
TGCAGCGCCCTCGAGAGACCCAATCAGCCCCAGCATTTT
CSALERPNQPQHF
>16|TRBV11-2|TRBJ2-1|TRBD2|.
TGTGCCAGCAGCTTAGATCGGAGCGGGGGGAGCGATGAGCAGTTCTTC
CASSLDRSGGSDEQFF
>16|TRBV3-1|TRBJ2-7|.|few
TGTGCCAGCAGCCAAGATTACACAGGGCGTTCCTACGAGCAGTACTTC
CASSQDYTGRSYEQYF
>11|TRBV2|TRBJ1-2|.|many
TGTGCCAGCAACCGACTCTATGGCTACACCTTC
CASNRLYGYTF
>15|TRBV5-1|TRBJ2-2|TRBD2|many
TGCGCCAGCAGCTCGGTGCTAGCGGGAACCGGGGAGCTGTTTTTT
CASSSVLAGTGELFF
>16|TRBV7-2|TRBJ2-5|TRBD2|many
TGTGCCAGCAGCTTAGCTAGCGGGGGTGTGGGAGAGACCCAGTACTTC
CASSLASGGVGETQYF
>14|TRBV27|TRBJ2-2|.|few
TGTGCCAGCAGTCCCCCTGTGCGCACCGGGGAGCTGTTTTTT
CASSPPVRTGELFF
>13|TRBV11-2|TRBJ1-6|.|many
TGTGCCAGCAGCTCCCTCGGAGATCCACCCCTCCACTTT
CASSSLGDPPLHF
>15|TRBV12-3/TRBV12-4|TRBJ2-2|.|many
TGTGCCAGCAGTTTGGCCGGGGCGAGGACCGGGGAGCTGTTTTTT
CASSLAGARTGELFF
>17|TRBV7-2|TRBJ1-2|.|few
TGTGCCAGCAGCTTAGACCGGGCAGGGCCCCGGTTTTATGGCTACACCTTC
CASSLDRAGPRFYGYTF
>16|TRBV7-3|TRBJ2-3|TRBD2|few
TGTGCCAGCAGCCAAACTACTAGCGGACACACAGATACGCAGTATTTT
CASSQTTSGHTDTQYF
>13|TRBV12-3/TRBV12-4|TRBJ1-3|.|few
TGTGCCAGCAGCCCGGACCGGGGAAACACCATATATTTT
CASSPDRGNTIYF
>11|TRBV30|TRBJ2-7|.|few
TGTGCCTGGAGTGTAGGATACGAGCAGTACTTC
CAWSVGYEQYF